Listed below are T cell receptor beta chains from one sample, sequenced in a study of blood T cells in healthy people across ages. TCRdb analysed the 5' RACE reads with MiXCR anew, one entry per CDR3 protein. In the table there are 2 million or so distinct CDR3 sequences, about 50% of which are singletons. The specimen sequenced was blood. These receptors were taken from a woman in her thirties or forties in good health. The CDR3 runs from the conserved cysteine through the conserved F or W. The D gene is left open where the match is weak. Not every row has a clone size; where given, it reads once, few, many or a size class.

abundance | j_gene | v_gene | d_gene | CDR3nt | CDR3aa
- | TRBJ1-2 | TRBV5-1 | TRBD1 | TGCGCCAGCAGCATACAGGGGGACGGTGGCTACACCTTC | CASSIQGDGGYTF
few | TRBJ1-2 | TRBV6-6 | TRBD1 | TGTGCCAGCAGTTACCCAGGACAGGATGGCTACACCTTC | CASSYPGQDGYTF
few | TRBJ2-5 | TRBV5-1 | TRBD1 | TGCGCCAGCAGCCTACCGACAGGGATGGAGACCCAGTACTTC | CASSLPTGMETQYF
few | TRBJ2-6 | TRBV4-3 | - | TGCGCCAGCAGCCAAGATCCCCCGAGTACTACTGGGGCCAACGTCCTGACTTTC | CASSQDPPSTTGANVLTF
- | TRBJ1-1 | TRBV6-5 | - | TGTGCCAGCAGTTACGGGGTTGAAGCTTTCTTT | CASSYGVEAFF
- | TRBJ2-4 | TRBV12-3/TRBV12-4 | TRBD1 | TGTGCCAGCAGGAAGGCGACAGGGGGTAGAGACATTCAGTACTTC | CASRKATGGRDIQYF
- | TRBJ2-5 | TRBV7-2 | TRBD2 | TGTGCCAGCAGCGTAAAGCGGGGAGAGACCCAGTACTTC | CASSVKRGETQYF
- | TRBJ2-1 | TRBV11-3 | TRBD2 | TGTGCCAGCAGCTTAGATAGGTCCGGGAGGACCGTGAATGAGCAGTTCTTC | CASSLDRSGRTVNEQFF
- | TRBJ2-3 | TRBV12-3/TRBV12-4 | - | TGTGCCAGCAGTTTTGGCGGCGTTCCTAGCACAGATACGCAGTATTTT | CASSFGGVPSTDTQYF
few | TRBJ2-3 | TRBV7-2 | TRBD2 | TGTGCCAGCAGCTTAGGTTCTAGCGGGGGAACCACCCCGTATTTT | CASSLGSSGGTTPYF
- | TRBJ2-5 | TRBV7-2 | TRBD1 | TGTGCCAGCAGCTTAGCCGGGACAGGGGGATACAATGAGCAGTACTTC | CASSLAGTGGYNEQYF
- | TRBJ2-7 | TRBV5-1 | - | TGCGCCAGCAGCTTGGCCTGGACGGGCTTAGGGAACGAGCAGTACTTC | CASSLAWTGLGNEQYF
- | TRBJ1-2 | TRBV9 | - | TGTGCCAGCAGCGTAGAGGGGACACAAAACTATGGCTACACCTTC | CASSVEGTQNYGYTF
- | TRBJ2-7 | TRBV9 | TRBD2 | TGTGCCAGCAGCGTAGTCGGTAGCGGGGGAGAGCAGTACTTC | CASSVVGSGGEQYF
- | TRBJ2-7 | TRBV11-1 | TRBD2 | TGTGCCAGCAGCTCCAGCGGGGTAGGATACAATGAGCAGTACTTC | CASSSSGVGYNEQYF
- | TRBJ2-7 | TRBV6-5 | TRBD1 | TGTGCCAGCACCCGACAGGGTGGACTCTACGAGCAGTACTTC | CASTRQGGLYEQYF
- | TRBJ2-3 | TRBV20-1 | TRBD2 | TGCAGTGCTCTTAGCGGGGGGGCTTTTCGGACGACAGATACGCAGTATTTT | CSALSGGAFRTTDTQYF
- | TRBJ2-3 | TRBV29-1 | - | TGCAGCGTTGAAGGGCCGGGAACCATAGATACGCAGTATTTT | CSVEGPGTIDTQYF